Below, 9 T cell receptor beta chains from the same sample are listed, as sequenced in a study of cytomegalovirus exposure and HLA in healthy donors. PCR amplification relied on 60 Vbeta primers (plus 13 Jbeta primers). TCRdb's copy holds only in-frame clones and misses some; the assay was immunoSEQ multiplex PCR. The sample carries approximately 110,000 clones, around 72% recorded once. Input material: PBMCs. These receptors originate from a male donor in good health and CMV-seronegative.

This clone was seen a few times. This chain connects TRBV18 to TRBJ1-2, with TRBD1 matching over 9 bases. Trimming cost V 2 bases and J 8 bases; bases outside gene matches: 9. The germline V gene has CDR1 KGHSH and CDR2 LQKENI. The CDR3 loop spans 15 amino acids. Here the CDR3 reads CASSPEGQGSKGYTF. CDR3 DNA: TGTGCCAGCTCACCAGAGGGACAGGGCTCCAAGGGCTACACCTTC.

V and J are TRBV15 and TRBJ1-5; 7 bases fit TRBD1. The CDR3 totals 15 residues. V gave up 0 bases and J gave up 2 bases; unmatched junction bases: 1. In germline, CDR1 is LNHNV, CDR2 YYDKDF (reference sequence). The CDR3 here is CATSRDGTGNQPQHF. For the CDR3, the DNA is TGTGCCACCAGCAGAGACGGGACAGGCAATCAGCCCCAGCATTTT.

This sequence joins TRBV10-2 and TRBJ1-3; TRBD1 matches at 8 bases. Germline CDR1 reads WSHSY; CDR2 reads SAAADI. This CDR3 is 15 amino acids long. V lost 7 bases and J lost 2; bases outside the gene matches: 7. The CDR3 bases are TGCGCCAGCAAGCAGGGGGCCGGGACTGGAAACACCATATATTTT. Translation: CASKQGAGTGNTIYF.

The chain is built from TRBV6-1 and TRBJ2-5; 7 bases agree with TRBD2. V trimming: 5 bases; J trimming: 5 bases; junction bases outside the gene matches: 8. From germline, CDR1 is MNHNS and CDR2 SASEGT. The CDR3 covers 14 residues. CDR3 coding DNA: TGTGCCAGCAGTCTTGGGAGGGCCAGGGAGACCCAGTACTTC. The encoded protein is CASSLGRARETQYF.

This clone turned up a few times. This rearrangement joins TRBV5-1 to TRBJ1-5; D might be TRBD1 (6 bases). The germline V and J ends were trimmed by 1 base and 5 bases, with 10 bases remaining between them. Germline V gene data show CDR1 as SGHRS and CDR2 as YFSETQ. The length of the CDR3 is 14 residues. In DNA, the CDR3 is TGCGCCAGCAGCTTGTTTTCAGGGGATCAGCCCCAGCATTTT. Translating gives CASSLFSGDQPQHF.

The chain joins TRBV19 to TRBJ2-7, with a tentative D call TRBD1 (5 bases). The V end was cut by 6 bases, the J end by 6 bases, with 12 bases between. The length of the CDR3 is 12 residues. CDR1 is LNHDA, CDR2 SQIVND, per germline (reference sequence). CDR3 nucleotides: TGTGCCAGTAGCCAGGGCCTGGGCGAGCAGTACTTC. It specifies CASSQGLGEQYF.

The rearrangement uses TRBV5-1 and TRBJ2-5, with 9 bases matching TRBD2. With 4 bases clipped from V and 0 bases from J, the junction kept 7 bases outside the gene matches. The germline V gene encodes CDR1 SGHRS and CDR2 YFSETQ. The CDR3 has 16 residues. The CDR3 DNA follows: TGCGCCAGCAGCGAGTCGGGACTAGCAAACCAAGAGACCCAGTACTTC. Translated: CASSESGLANQETQYF.

This clone came up once. The chain combines TRBV5-1 with TRBJ2-5; weak D call: TRBD2 (5 bases). The length of the CDR3 is 15 residues. CDR1 is SGHRS, CDR2 YFSETQ, per germline. V was clipped by 5 bases and J by 4 bases, with 18 bases between them. The CDR3 loop reads CASRVTPIASETQYF. The CDR3 bases are TGCGCCAGCAGAGTCACGCCCATAGCGTCAGAGACCCAGTACTTC.

The V call is TRBV4-2, the J call TRBJ1-1; D call uncertain. CDR1 is LGHNA and CDR2 is YNFKEQ in the germline V gene. The V end lost 2 bases, the J end lost 1 base, and 8 bases lay between the germline ends. The length of the CDR3 is 14 residues. The CDR3 region is CASSQPDSNTEAFF. DNA for the CDR3: TGTGCCAGCAGCCAACCCGACTCGAACACTGAAGCTTTCTTT.